A single sample gave rise to the 2 T cell receptor beta chains below, sequenced in a study of Ad26.COV2.S vaccination and SARS-CoV-2 variants. Sequencing used immunoSEQ multiplex PCR; TCRdb keeps in-frame clones, though not all of them. The sample carries hundreds of thousands of clones, roughly 87% recorded once. Treatment indicated: around 19 received Ad26.COV2.S at low or high dose, single or two shots; several received placebo; per-sample allocation not given. Specimen acquisition occurred on day 63 following the initial vaccine or placebo injection. The material was peripheral blood, obtained in a trial of Ad26.COV2.S vaccine versus placebo. The receptors originated from a person between 18 and 59 years old who received the Ad26.COV2.S COVID-19 vaccine or a placebo.

The CDR3 protein is CASSWGVGSGANVLTF. The CDR3 DNA is TGTGCCAGCAGCTGGGGGGTGGGCTCTGGGGCCAACGTCCTGACTTTC. V usage is TRBV7-6 and J usage is TRBJ2-6; the D gene is possibly TRBD2 (6 bases). There are 16 residues in the CDR3. Germline CDR1 SGHVS, CDR2 FNYEAQ. V was shortened by 4 bases and J by 0 bases, with 10 bases between the two germline ends.

This chain joins TRBV6-5 and TRBJ2-2; D unresolved. The CDR3 has 14 amino acids. V lost 6 bases and J lost 0, with 8 bases in between. Germline CDR1 and CDR2: MNHEY and SVGAGI. For the CDR3, the DNA is TGTGCCAGCAGCGCCATACCGAACACCGGGGAGCTGTTTTTT. Translating gives CASSAIPNTGELFF.